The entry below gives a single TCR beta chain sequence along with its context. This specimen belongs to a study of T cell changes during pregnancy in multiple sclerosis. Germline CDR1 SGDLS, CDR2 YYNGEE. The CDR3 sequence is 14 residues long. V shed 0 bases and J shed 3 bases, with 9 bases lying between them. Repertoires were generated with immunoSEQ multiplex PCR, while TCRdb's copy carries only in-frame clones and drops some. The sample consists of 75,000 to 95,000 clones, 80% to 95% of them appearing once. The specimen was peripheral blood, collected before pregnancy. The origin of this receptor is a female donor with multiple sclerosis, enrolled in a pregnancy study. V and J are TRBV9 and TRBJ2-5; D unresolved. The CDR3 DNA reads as TGTGCCAGCAGCGTAGGAGTACGCAAAGAGACCCAGTACTTC. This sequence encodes CASSVGVRKETQYF.